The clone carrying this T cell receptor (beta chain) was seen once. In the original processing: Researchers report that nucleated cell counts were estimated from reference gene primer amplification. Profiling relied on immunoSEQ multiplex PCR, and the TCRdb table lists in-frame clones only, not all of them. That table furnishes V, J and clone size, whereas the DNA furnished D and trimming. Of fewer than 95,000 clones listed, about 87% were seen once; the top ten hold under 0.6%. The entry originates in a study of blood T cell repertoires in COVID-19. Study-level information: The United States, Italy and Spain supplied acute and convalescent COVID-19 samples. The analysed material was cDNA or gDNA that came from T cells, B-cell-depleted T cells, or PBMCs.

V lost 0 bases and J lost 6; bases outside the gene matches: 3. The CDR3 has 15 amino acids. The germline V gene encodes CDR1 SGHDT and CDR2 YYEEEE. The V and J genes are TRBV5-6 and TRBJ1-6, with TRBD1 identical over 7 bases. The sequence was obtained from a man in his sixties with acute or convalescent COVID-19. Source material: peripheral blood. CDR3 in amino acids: CASSLDRGANSPLHF. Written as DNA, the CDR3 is TGTGCCAGCAGCTTGGACAGGGGCGCTAATTCACCCCTCCACTTT.